What follows are 23 T cell receptor beta chains derived from one specimen sequenced in a study of T cell repertoires in cytomegalovirus infection. TCRdb used MiXCR to reprocess the reads, holding one entry per CDR3 protein. The profile shows 200,000 to 300,000 distinct CDR3 sequences, 9% to 15% of them singletons. The sequencing sample was made of PBMCs. The origin of the receptors is a human donor in good health (CMV status not recorded). Some clones in this sample may be carry-over from other donors' samples.

A few counts support this clonotype. The rearrangement uses TRBV7-2 and TRBJ2-6; TRBD1 agrees at 7 bases. The CDR3 runs to 15 residues. Trimming removed 5 bases from V and 2 bases from J; junction bases left unmatched: 3. Germline-derived CDR1 and CDR2 are SGHTA and FQGNSA. CDR3 region: CASSIDRAGANVLTF. As DNA, the CDR3 is TGTGCCAGCAGCATCGACAGGGCTGGGGCCAACGTCCTGACTTTC.

Ten or more counts support this clonotype. The V gene is TRBV7-2, the J gene TRBJ1-4, with D hard to call. The CDR3 totals 15 residues. The germline gives CDR1 SGHTA, CDR2 FQGNSA. Deletions cut 5 bases from V and 0 bases from J, with 10 bases between. Here the CDR3 reads CASSPALATNEKLFF. CDR3 sequence (DNA): TGTGCCAGCAGCCCCGCATTAGCAACTAATGAAAAACTGTTTTTT.

This clonotype occurred a few times. This chain joins TRBV10-3 and TRBJ2-3; D remains unclear. Looked up from germline, CDR1 is ENHRY and CDR2 is SYGVKD. The CDR3 spans 14 residues. V shed 2 bases and J shed 2 bases, with 8 bases lying between them. CDR3 sequence (DNA): TGTGCCATCAGTGAGGTTACCTCCACAGATACGCAGTATTTT. Translating gives CAISEVTSTDTQYF.

This clonotype was seen repeatedly, ten times or more. The chain links TRBV20-1 to TRBJ2-7; D may be TRBD1 or TRBD2 (5 bases each). V shed 3 bases and J shed 3 bases, with 21 bases lying between them. From germline, CDR1 is DFQATT and CDR2 SNEGSKA (reference sequence). The CDR3 covers 16 residues. CDR3 DNA sequence: TGCAGTGCTAGTCTAGCCAGGGCCCCAAGCTTCTACGAGCAGTACTTC. Protein product: CSASLARAPSFYEQYF.

This clonotype came up many times. The chain couples TRBV6-5 to TRBJ2-7, with 7 bases that match TRBD2. Germline-derived CDR1 and CDR2 are MNHEY and SVGAGI. J gave up 10 bases and V 3 bases, and 6 bases lay outside the gene matches. The CDR3 runs 12 residues. The CDR3: CASSYVGGPQYF. The DNA of the CDR3 is TGTGCCAGCAGTTATGTGGGAGGGCCACAGTACTTC.

The sample holds many counts of this clonotype. The rearrangement links TRBV7-2 to TRBJ2-1; TRBD2 matches at 12 bases. This CDR3 comprises 16 residues. The germline gives CDR1 SGHTA, CDR2 FQGNSA. Losses at the gene ends were 3 bases for V and 6 bases for J; bases not matched to a gene: 6. In DNA, the CDR3 is TGTGCCAGCAGCTTCGGACTAGCGGGGCCGGGCAATGAGCAGTTCTTC. This codes for CASSFGLAGPGNEQFF.

In this sample, this clonotype turned up many times. The V gene is TRBV5-4, the J gene TRBJ2-1, with a possible D match to TRBD2 (6 bases). The ends were cut back, 4 bases at V and 7 bases at J, with 12 bases in the middle. CDR1 and CDR2 from the germline V gene are SGHNT and YYREEE (reference sequence). The CDR3 extends over 13 amino acids. In DNA form, the CDR3 reads TGTGCCAGCAGCACGGCGGGGAGGAATGAGCAGTTCTTC. Encoded protein: CASSTAGRNEQFF.

A remark on this clonotype: Just one base apart from a much larger clone, this may be a read error. The chain recombines TRBV6-2 or TRBV6-3 with TRBJ1-4, with TRBD1 matching 7 bases. The CDR3 loop spans 16 amino acids. CDR1 MNHEY and CDR2 SVGEGT come from the germline V gene. The CDR3 spells CPSSYSSGQVNEKLFF. As DNA, the CDR3 is TGTCCCAGCAGTTACTCGAGCGGACAGGTTAATGAAAAACTGTTTTTT.

As regards this clonotype: With a much larger clone just one base away, this may be a read error. No conserved phenylalanine or tryptophan ends this CDR3, so it is likely a read error. The V gene is TRBV7-9, the J gene TRBJ2-7, with a tentative D call TRBD2 (5 bases). Trimming left V 1 base short and J 3 bases short, with 13 bases between. CDR1 SEHNR and CDR2 FQNEAQ come from the germline V gene (reference sequence). The CDR3 sequence is 15 residues long. DNA of the CDR3: TGTGCCAGCAGCTTAGAGCGGCAGCCGGGCTACGAGCAGTACTTA. Its translation is CASSLERQPGYEQYL.

The chain is built from TRBV6-2 or TRBV6-3 and TRBJ1-2, with TRBD1 as a possible D gene (5 bases). CDR1 and CDR2 (germline): MNHEY, SVGEGT. This CDR3 is 16 amino acids long. Trimming removed 8 bases from V and 6 bases from J, with 25 bases in between. The CDR3 sequence is CASVLRDPQFGNGYTF. CDR3 sequence (DNA): TGTGCCAGCGTACTCCGGGACCCCCAATTTGGTAATGGCTACACCTTC.

This clonotype was seen ten or more times. The V and J genes are TRBV7-6 and TRBJ1-4, with D maybe TRBD1 (5 bases). CDR3 length equals 15 residues. Between the trimmed V and J ends, which lost 4 bases and 3 bases, there was a span of 12 bases. Germline V gene lookup returns CDR1 SGHVS and CDR2 FNYEAQ. CDR3 bases: TGTGCCAGCAGCTCTCAGGGTGGCCCTAATGAAAAACTGTTTTTT. Protein sequence: CASSSQGGPNEKLFF.

In this sample, this clonotype turned up many times. V and J are TRBV7-2 and TRBJ2-2; TRBD2 is a possible D gene (6 bases). V was trimmed by 2 bases and J by 0 bases, leaving 16 bases between them. Germline V lookup: CDR1 SGHTA, CDR2 FQGNSA. The CDR3 consists of 18 residues. Here the CDR3 reads CASSLSGAGPPNTGELFF. The CDR3, as DNA: TGTGCCAGCAGCTTAAGTGGGGCGGGGCCACCGAACACCGGGGAGCTGTTTTTT.

There are a few counts of this clonotype. As DNA, the CDR3 is TGCAGTGCTAGCCCTAGCGTAACCGGGGAGCTGTTTTTT. Amino acids: CSASPSVTGELFF. The V gene is TRBV20-1, the J gene TRBJ2-2; D perhaps matches TRBD2 (6 bases). Germline CDR1 is DFQATT and CDR2 is SNEGSKA (reference sequence). CDR3 size: 13 residues. V was shortened by 3 bases and J by 5 bases, with 10 bases between the two germline ends.

This clonotype was seen ten or more times. The chain couples TRBV7-2 to TRBJ1-5; D remains unclear. The V end lost 5 bases, the J end lost 5 bases, and 10 bases lay between the germline ends. Germline V gene sequence: CDR1 SGHTA, CDR2 FQGNSA. This CDR3 spans 13 amino acids. Written as DNA, the CDR3 is TGTGCCAGCAGCCCCGACTGGTATCAGCCCCAGCATTTT. It yields the protein CASSPDWYQPQHF.

This clonotype occurred many times. The J gene is TRBJ1-6, the V gene TRBV6-2 or TRBV6-3, with TRBD1 matching 7 bases. Germline V gene data show CDR1 as MNHEY and CDR2 as SVGEGT. This CDR3 region has 15 residues. Trimming took 4 bases from V and 10 from J; bases not matched to a gene: 10. The CDR3 spells CASSSPGGGKSPLHF. Here the CDR3 DNA reads TGTGCCAGCAGTTCGCCAGGGGGTGGAAAATCACCCCTCCACTTT.

This rearrangement joins TRBV13 to TRBJ2-3; D may be TRBD2 (5 bases). CDR1 and CDR2 from the germline V gene are PRHDT and FYEKMQ (reference sequence). The V end was cut by 1 base, the J end by 8 bases, with 13 bases between. The CDR3 length is 14 residues. The CDR3 coding sequence is TGTGCCAGCAGCTTAGCGTCGGCTAGCCGTACGCAGTATTTT. This gives the protein CASSLASASRTQYF.

This clonotype appeared a few times. The CDR3 coding sequence is TGCAGTGCTCCCGCTCCGCTCGGCGGTTCACCCCTCCACTTT. Residues: CSAPAPLGGSPLHF. V and J are TRBV20-1 and TRBJ1-6; D is undetermined. V lost 5 bases, J lost 9 bases, and 17 bases lay in between. Germline CDR1 is DFQATT and CDR2 is SNEGSKA (reference sequence). CDR3 length: 14 amino acids.

A remark on this clonotype: Sequence at one end of the junction differs from germline and may be a read error. V and J are TRBV30 and TRBJ1-5; the D gene is possibly TRBD1 (5 bases). The CDR3 runs to 16 residues. Per germline, CDR1 GTSNPN and CDR2 SVGIG (reference sequence). The CDR3 DNA sequence: TGTGCCTGGAGTCCCTCGAATCGACAGTACAATCAGCCCCGGCATTTT. Its protein is CAWSPSNRQYNQPRHF. Complete variable domain (other parts from reference TRBV30 and TRBJ1-5): SQTIHQWPATLVQPVGSPLSLECTVEGTSNPNLYWYRQAAGRGLQLLFYSVGIGQISSEVPQNLSASRPQDRQFILSSKKLLLSDSGFYLCAWSPSNRQYNQPRHFGDGTRLSIL.

This clonotype was detected ten times or more. The V call is TRBV11-2, the J call TRBJ2-7, with a weak D call TRBD2 (6 bases). The CDR3 has 12 amino acids. The V gene's germline CDR1 is SGHAT and CDR2 FQNNGV. Trimming pared 5 bases from V and 9 bases from J, leaving 14 bases between. CDR3: CASSPRGFGQYF. The DNA of the CDR3 is TGTGCCAGCAGCCCCCGGGGGTTTGGGCAGTACTTC.

This clonotype has more than one count but fewer than ten. The chain couples TRBV20-1 to TRBJ2-3; D remains unclear. Per germline, CDR1 DFQATT and CDR2 SNEGSKA (reference sequence). This CDR3 is built from 15 residues. Trimming left V 3 bases short and J 4 bases short, with 17 bases between. The chain's CDR3 is CSARNSPIGADTQYF. For the CDR3, the DNA is TGCAGTGCTAGGAATTCGCCCATTGGCGCAGATACGCAGTATTTT.

In its sample, this clonotype was seen many times. The CDR3 sequence: CASSSVSGGQETQYF. The DNA of the CDR3 is TGTGCCAGCAGCTCCGTGAGCGGGGGGCAAGAGACCCAGTACTTC. The chain recombines TRBV7-2 with TRBJ2-5, with 9 positions matching TRBD2. J was trimmed by 2 bases and V by 4 bases; bases with no gene match: 5. Per germline, CDR1 SGHTA and CDR2 FQGNSA. This CDR3 has 15 residues.

The V and J genes are TRBV5-1 and TRBJ1-1; D is possibly TRBD1 (5 bases). Germline V gene sequence: CDR1 SGHRS, CDR2 YFSETQ. This CDR3 has 16 residues. V lost 5 bases and J lost 2, with 19 bases in between. CDR3 region: CASRTEEGISNTEAFF. In DNA form, the CDR3 reads TGCGCCAGCAGAACCGAGGAGGGGATTTCAAACACTGAAGCTTTCTTT.

The DNA for the CDR3 is TGCAGCGTTGGGGACAGTGAAGCTTTCTTT. Amino acid sequence: CSVGDSEAFF. The chain uses TRBV29-1 and TRBJ1-1; 7 bases agree with TRBD1. The CDR3 has 10 residues. V shed 4 bases, J shed 7 bases, and the junction held 0 bases outside the gene matches. Germline V gene lookup returns CDR1 SQVTM and CDR2 ANQGSEA. Full variable domain (missing parts from reference TRBV29-1 and TRBJ1-1): SAVISQKPSRDICQRGTSLTIQCQVDSQVTMMFWYRQQPGQSLTLIATANQGSEATYESGFVIDKFPISRPNLTFSTLTVSNMSPEDSSIYLCSVGDSEAFFGQGTRLTVV.